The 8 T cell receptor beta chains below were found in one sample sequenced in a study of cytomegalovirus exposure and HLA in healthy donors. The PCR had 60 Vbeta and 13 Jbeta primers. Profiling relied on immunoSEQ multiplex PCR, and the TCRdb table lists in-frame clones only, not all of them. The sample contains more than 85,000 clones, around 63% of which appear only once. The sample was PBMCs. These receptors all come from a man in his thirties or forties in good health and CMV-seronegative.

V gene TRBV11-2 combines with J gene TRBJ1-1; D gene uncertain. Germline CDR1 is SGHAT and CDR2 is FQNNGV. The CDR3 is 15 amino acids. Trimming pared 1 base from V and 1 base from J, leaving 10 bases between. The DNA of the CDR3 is TGTGCCAGCAGCTTAGCATTGGGCAGGAACACTGAAGCTTTCTTT. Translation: CASSLALGRNTEAFF.

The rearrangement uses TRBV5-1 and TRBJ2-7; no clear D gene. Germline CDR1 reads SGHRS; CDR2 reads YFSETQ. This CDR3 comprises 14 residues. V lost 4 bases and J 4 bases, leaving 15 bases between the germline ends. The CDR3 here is CASSLRQGTYEQYF. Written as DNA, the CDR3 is TGCGCCAGCAGCCTAAGACAAGGAACATACGAGCAGTACTTC.

Here the CDR3 DNA reads TGCAGCGTCGCGGGACTAGGTGCCCCCACAGATACGCAGTATTTT. Translated, it gives CSVAGLGAPTDTQYF. This sequence joins TRBV29-1 and TRBJ2-3; 8 bases align to TRBD2. Germline CDR1 is SQVTM and CDR2 is ANQGSEA. The CDR3 is made up of 15 amino acids. With 6 bases clipped from V and 2 bases from J, the junction kept 10 bases outside the gene matches.

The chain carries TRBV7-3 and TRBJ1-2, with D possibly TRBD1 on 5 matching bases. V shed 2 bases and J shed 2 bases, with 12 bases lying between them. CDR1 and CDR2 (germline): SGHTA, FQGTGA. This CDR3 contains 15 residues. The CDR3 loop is CASSLQGGPNYGYTF. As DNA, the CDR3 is TGTGCCAGCAGCTTACAGGGAGGGCCAAACTATGGCTACACCTTC.

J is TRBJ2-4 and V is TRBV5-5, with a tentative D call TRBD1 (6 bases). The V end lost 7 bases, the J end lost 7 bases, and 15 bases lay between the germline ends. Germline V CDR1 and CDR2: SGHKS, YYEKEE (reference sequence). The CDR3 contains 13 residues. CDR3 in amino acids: CASAGQLRNIQYF. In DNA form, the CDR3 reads TGTGCCAGCGCCGGACAGTTACGGAACATTCAGTACTTC. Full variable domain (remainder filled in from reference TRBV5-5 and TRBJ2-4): DAGVTQSPTHLIKTRGQQVTLRCSPISGHKSVSWYQQVLGQGPQFIFQYYEKEERGRGNFPDRFSARQFPNYSSELNVNALLLGDSALYLCASAGQLRNIQYFGAGTRLSVL.

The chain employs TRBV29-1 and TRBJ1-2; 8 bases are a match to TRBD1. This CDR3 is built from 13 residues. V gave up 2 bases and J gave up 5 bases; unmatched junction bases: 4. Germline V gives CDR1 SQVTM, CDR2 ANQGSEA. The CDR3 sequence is CSVENRGLYGYTF. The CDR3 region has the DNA TGCAGCGTTGAAAACAGGGGGTTGTATGGCTACACCTTC.

CDR3 loop: CASTLAGGPSNEQFF. CDR3 bases: TGTGCCAGCACCTTAGCGGGAGGGCCTAGCAATGAGCAGTTCTTC. The chain links TRBV28 to TRBJ2-1, with 11 positions matching TRBD2. From germline, CDR1 is MDHEN and CDR2 SYDVKM. J gave up 6 bases and V 7 bases, and 8 bases lay outside the gene matches. The CDR3 totals 15 residues.

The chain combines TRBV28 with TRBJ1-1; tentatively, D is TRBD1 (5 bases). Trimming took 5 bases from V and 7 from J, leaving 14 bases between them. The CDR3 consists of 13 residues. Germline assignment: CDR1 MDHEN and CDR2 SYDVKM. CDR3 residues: CASSTYQTVEAFF. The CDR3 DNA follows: TGTGCCAGCAGTACCTACCAGACAGTTGAAGCTTTCTTT.